These 9 T cell receptor beta chains originate from one sample sequenced in a study of CD8+ T cells in alopecia areata. Following extraction, RNA underwent reverse transcription to cDNA, which served as the sequencing template. The table came from immunoSEQ multiplex PCR; TCRdb's copy has only in-frame clones and leaves some out. The table includes 140,000 or so clones, about half detected once. The specimen comprised CD4+ T cells sorted from blood, sampled at week 0. The receptors were sampled from a human donor with alopecia areata.

This clone turned up a few times. Other DNA variants within this sample encode the same CDR3. The J gene is TRBJ2-3, the V gene TRBV7-2; D is unresolved. The CDR3 covers 12 residues. V lost 2 bases and J 4 bases, leaving 4 bases between the germline ends. CDR1 is SGHTA, CDR2 FQGNSA, per germline. This chain's CDR3 is CASSLFADTQYF. CDR3 nucleotide sequence: TGTGCCAGCAGCTTATTCGCAGATACGCAGTATTTT.

This sequence joins TRBV6-5 and TRBJ2-5; TRBD2 matches 10 bases. V dropped 0 bases and J dropped 4; count of bases not matched to a gene: 5. The CDR3 has 16 residues. Germline V gene sequence: CDR1 MNHEY, CDR2 SVGAGI. The CDR3 here is CASSYSALAGVETQYF. CDR3 sequence (DNA): TGTGCCAGCAGTTACTCTGCGCTAGCGGGAGTAGAGACCCAGTACTTC.

The V and J genes are TRBV2 and TRBJ2-5; possible D gene TRBD1, 6 bases. CDR3 length: 12 amino acids. Germline V gene data show CDR1 as SNHLY and CDR2 as FYNNEI. V lost 5 bases and J 5 bases, leaving 9 bases between the germline ends. CDR3 in DNA: TGTGCCAGCAGTCCAGGGGCGGAGACCCAGTACTTC. It codes for CASSPGAETQYF.

The rearrangement links TRBV7-9 to TRBJ2-1; maybe TRBD2 (5 bases). Germline lookup yields CDR1 SEHNR and CDR2 FQNEAQ (reference sequence). The V and J ends lost 0 bases and 0 bases respectively, with 6 bases between them. The CDR3 length is 15 residues. For the CDR3, the DNA is TGTGCCAGCAGCTTAGCGGGGAGCTCCTACAATGAGCAGTTCTTC. This translates into CASSLAGSSYNEQFF.

CDR3 sequence: CAWSSVSYEQYF. In DNA, the CDR3 is TGTGCCTGGAGCTCAGTATCCTACGAGCAGTACTTC. The rearrangement joins TRBV30 to TRBJ2-7; no firm D call. The germline V gene has CDR1 GTSNPN and CDR2 SVGIG (reference sequence). The CDR3 runs to 12 residues. Trimming pared 3 bases from V and 1 base from J, leaving 7 bases between.

The CDR3 DNA reads as TGTGCCAGCAGTCTCGGTCGGACACTCTCTGGCTACACCTTC. Its protein is CASSLGRTLSGYTF. The chain is built from TRBV27 and TRBJ1-2; possibly TRBD1 for D (5 bases). This CDR3 contains 14 residues. Looked up from germline, CDR1 is MNHEY and CDR2 is SMNVEV (reference sequence). Trimming removed 5 bases at V and 7 bases at J, with 17 bases between.

The V call is TRBV9, the J call TRBJ2-3; 7 bases agree with TRBD2. The CDR3 is 12 residues long. Per germline, CDR1 SGDLS and CDR2 YYNGEE. The V and J ends lost 4 bases and 11 bases, in that order; junction bases with no gene match: 7. The CDR3: CASSPSSGGQYF. The CDR3 nucleotides are TGTGCCAGCAGCCCTTCTAGCGGCGGGCAGTATTTT. Variable domain in full (rest from reference TRBV9 and TRBJ2-3): DSGVTQTPKHLITATGQRVTLRCSPRSGDLSVYWYQQSLDQGLQFLIQYYNGEERAKGNILERFSAQQFPDLHSELNLSSLELGDSALYFCASSPSSGGQYFGPGTRLTVL.

The sample holds a few counts of this clone. The rearrangement uses TRBV29-1 and TRBJ2-3; 11 bases match TRBD2. Germline V gene data show CDR1 as SQVTM and CDR2 as ANQGSEA. CDR3 length: 15 residues. V dropped 3 bases and J dropped 2; count of bases not matched to a gene: 4. The CDR3, as DNA: TGCAGCGTTGAGGTAGCGGGAGGGACCACAGATACGCAGTATTTT. It codes for CSVEVAGGTTDTQYF.

This clone was seen repeatedly, ten times or more. The rearrangement joins TRBV28 to TRBJ2-1; 10 positions match TRBD2. The CDR3 is 15 amino acids. From germline, CDR1 is MDHEN and CDR2 SYDVKM. V was clipped by 3 bases and J by 5 bases; unmatched bases: 4. CDR3 DNA: TGTGCCAGCAGTTTGGCTAGCGGGGGAAACAATGAGCAGTTCTTC. The encoded protein is CASSLASGGNNEQFF.